These 2 T cell receptor beta chains share one sample of origin, sequenced in a study of T cells in Graves' hyperthyroidism and ophthalmopathy. TCR beta CDR3 sequences were amplified from RNA transcripts. The HTBI primer set served for first-round RT-PCR of the TCR CDR3. TCRdb reprocessed the multiplex PCR reads via MiXCR and lists one record per CDR3 protein. The sample has about half a million distinct CDR3 sequences, around 21% seen once. The sample taken for sequencing was blood. All receptors come from a man younger than 35 with Graves' hyperthyroidism.

This clonotype was found many times. The V gene is TRBV6-2 or TRBV6-3, the J gene TRBJ1-5, with D perhaps matching TRBD1 (5 bases). The CDR3 is 14 amino acids. The germline V gene encodes CDR1 MNHEY and CDR2 SVGEGT. V was cut by 6 bases and J by 7 bases, with 16 bases left in between. The CDR3 is CASRGVGSTQPQHF. The CDR3 DNA sequence: TGTGCCAGCAGGGGGGTCGGAAGTACGCAGCCCCAGCATTTT.

In this sample, this clonotype turned up a few times. One junction end disagrees with the germline gene, perhaps due to a read error. The gene calls are TRBV7-8 and TRBJ2-5, with D tentatively TRBD1 or TRBD2 (6 bases each). The CDR3 covers 17 residues. Per the germline V gene, CDR1 is SGHVS and CDR2 is FQNEAQ. CDR3 sequence reads: CASSQLWGARDQGTQYF. CDR3 in DNA: TGTGCCAGCAGCCAACTTTGGGGGGCGAGGGACCAAGGGACCCAGTACTTC. The variable domain in full, completed from reference TRBV7-8 and TRBJ2-5, reads GAGVSQSPRYKVAKRGQDVALRCDPISGHVSLFWYQQALGQGPEFLTYFQNEAQLDKSGLPSDRFFAERPEGSVSTLKIQRTQQEDSAVYLCASSQLWGARDQGTQYFGPGTRLLVL.